The source of this T cell receptor beta chain is a study of identifying expanded T cells in peripheral blood. Sequencing was performed with immunoSEQ multiplex PCR; in TCRdb, only in-frame clones are kept and a portion is missing. The table includes approximately 94,000 clones, over 75% detected once. Findings of the study overall: Clone count variance between roughly 2-week samples rose with total template count. Technical replicates showed roughly 1.2 changed clones; roughly two weeks roughly 16; four weeks 19.

As regards this clone: No antigen is known for it.

No infections or other immune events were documented during collection. V was cut by 5 bases and J by 1 base, with 12 bases left in between. Germline CDR1 reads MNHEY; CDR2 reads SVGAGI. The CDR3 has 14 residues. The receptor was isolated from a person aged 18 to 70 in good health. The specimen sequenced was blood. The rearrangement links TRBV6-5 to TRBJ2-7; D is ambiguous. Written as DNA, the CDR3 is TGTGCCAGCAGTCAAGCCCCCAGTTCCTACGAGCAGTACTTC. It encodes CASSQAPSSYEQYF.